In this sample, the clone carrying this T cell receptor (beta chain) turned up a few times. Here immunoSEQ multiplex PCR was the method, and the copy in TCRdb shows in-frame clones only, minus some. The data contain 40,000 or so clones, about nine tenths of them singletons. This entry belongs to a study of T cell changes during pregnancy in multiple sclerosis. CDR3 size: 13 residues. Trimming removed 0 bases from V and 1 base from J, with 6 bases in between. The germline CDR1 and CDR2 sequences are GTSNPN and SVGIG (reference sequence). The TCR sequence derives from a female donor in good health, enrolled as a control in a pregnancy study. V gene TRBV30 combines with J gene TRBJ1-1; no clear D. The material sequenced was CD4+ T cells from peripheral blood mononuclear cells, taken in the first trimester of pregnancy. CDR3 in DNA: TGTGCCTGGAGTGTACGGGAGAACACTGAAGCTTTCTTT. It encodes CAWSVRENTEAFF.